This T cell receptor beta chain comes out of a study of blood T cell repertoires in COVID-19. Study information: Italy, Spain and the United States were the sources of the convalescent and acute COVID-19 samples. PBMCs, B-cell-depleted T cells, or T cells were the source of the cDNA or gDNA that made up the material.

Study processing details: Cell counts per sample came from amplifying reference gene primers. Only in-frame clones appear in the TCRdb table, and some are missing; sequencing was by immunoSEQ multiplex PCR. V, J and clone size reflect that table, while D and trimming were determined from the DNA. The data contain tens of thousands of clones, about four fifths of them singletons. This clone was seen a handful of times. The CDR3 consists of 14 residues. Looked up from germline, CDR1 is MDHEN and CDR2 is SYDVKM. Trimming cost V 8 bases and J 4 bases; bases outside gene matches: 10. This clonotype was obtained from a woman aged 80 or over with active or convalescent COVID-19. V is TRBV28 and J is TRBJ2-5; 7 bases fit TRBD2. Sequenced input: peripheral blood. CDR3 in amino acids: CASGIGGVGETQYF. CDR3 sequence (DNA): TGTGCCAGCGGGATTGGGGGGGTCGGAGAGACCCAGTACTTC.